This T cell receptor beta chain was found in a study of vaccination effects on CD4 cells after COVID-19. Comment on this clone: Antigen unknown.

V was trimmed by 2 bases and J by 5 bases, leaving 12 bases between them. The CDR3 is 13 amino acids. Germline CDR1 and CDR2: GTSNPN and SVGIG (reference sequence). The ViraFEST assay expanded antigen-specific CD4+ T cells with viral peptide pools before sequencing. A 10-day culture period preceded the isolation of CD4+ T cells. People in the vaccine group had not been infected with SARS-CoV-2 before, and their nucleocapsid antibodies were negative. Only in-frame clones appear in the TCRdb table, and some are missing; sequencing was by immunoSEQ multiplex PCR. The sample lists 67,000 or so clones; around 72% were seen once.

V gene TRBV30 combines with J gene TRBJ2-5; D is undetermined. This sample comprised CD4+ T cells from PBMCs cultured with HCoV-OC43 spike peptides, obtained before COVID-19 vaccination. Subset noted: HCoV-OC43 spike overlapping peptide pool stimulation. The clonotype comes from a human donor who received a COVID-19 vaccine. CDR3 in amino acids: CAWSPNRAETQYF. The DNA of the CDR3 is TGTGCCTGGAGTCCGAACAGAGCGGAGACCCAGTACTTC.